The clone carrying this TCR beta chain appeared a few times. Its antigen is unknown. Germline V gene sequence: CDR1 SQVTM, CDR2 ANQGSEA. The CDR3 totals 16 residues. Unmatched junction bases numbered 10, after V lost 2 bases and J lost 2 bases. The data originate from a study of T cells after yellow fever vaccination. Study conclusions and caveats: Once the booster was given, most primary-vaccination clones reappeared, at 95% to 98% for CD4 and over 75% for CD8.

It was through 5'RACE template switching that TCR cDNA was made, with a universal primer site and UMIs added. From the 5' RACE reads, TCRdb called clonotypes with MiXCR, one entry per CDR3 protein. The repertoire holds around 550,000 distinct CDR3 sequences, with approximately 21% as singletons. The source of this sequence is a young man who received the YFV17D yellow fever vaccine. The input for sequencing was PBMCs, taken 15 days after the yellow fever booster vaccination. The chain joins TRBV29-1 to TRBJ2-7; TRBD2 matches at 9 bases. CDR3 sequence (DNA): TGCAGCGTTGAATTTGGTGCTAGCGGGAATACCTACGAGCAGTACTTC. It yields the protein CSVEFGASGNTYEQYF.